Presented here are 8 T cell receptor beta chains from one specimen sequenced in a study of OX40 agonist ivuxolimab in advanced cancers. Data came from immunoSEQ multiplex PCR; TCRdb stores just in-frame clones and leaves some out. The sample consists of 20,000 or so clones, around 91% of them appearing once. This material consisted of CD4+ or CD8+ T cells sorted from blood, taken in a trial of the OX40 agonist ivuxolimab. Receptor source: an adult with an advanced solid tumor such as melanoma, head and neck, liver or kidney cancer.

The chain combines TRBV5-1 with TRBJ2-7, with D possibly TRBD1 on 7 matching bases. Trimming took 0 bases from V and 5 from J, leaving 15 bases between them. CDR1 is SGHRS, CDR2 YFSETQ, per germline. There are 15 residues in the CDR3. The chain's CDR3 is CASSLDDREVDEQYF. Here the CDR3 DNA reads TGCGCCAGCAGCTTGGACGACAGGGAGGTTGACGAGCAGTACTTC.

This chain connects TRBV7-6 to TRBJ2-5; either TRBD1 or TRBD2 may supply D (5 bases each). The CDR3 loop spans 14 amino acids. The V and J ends lost 1 base and 2 bases respectively, with 8 bases between them. Germline V gene data show CDR1 as SGHVS and CDR2 as FNYEAQ. The CDR3 nucleotides read TGTGCCAGCAGCTTAGAGTGGGGGCAAGAGACCCAGTACTTC. This translates into CASSLEWGQETQYF.

In nucleotides, the CDR3 is TGTGCCAGCAGCTTAGACAAAGGGACAGAAGAATACGAGCAGTACTTC. Its protein product is CASSLDKGTEEYEQYF. The V call is TRBV7-9, the J call TRBJ2-7; TRBD1 matches 7 bases. Losses at the gene ends were 1 base for V and 4 bases for J; bases not matched to a gene: 10. The CDR3 is 16 amino acids. Per germline, CDR1 SEHNR and CDR2 FQNEAQ (reference sequence).

V usage is TRBV6-4 and J usage is TRBJ1-1; no clear D gene. The CDR3 has 13 residues. Germline V CDR1 and CDR2: MRHNA, SNTAGT. Trimming pared 2 bases from V and 0 bases from J, leaving 4 bases between. CDR3: CASSDGMNTEAFF. The CDR3 nucleotides are TGTGCCAGCAGTGACGGGATGAACACTGAAGCTTTCTTT.

The gene calls are TRBV7-6 and TRBJ2-7; a possible D gene is TRBD2 (6 bases). The CDR3 is 13 residues long. Germline values: CDR1 SGHVS, CDR2 FNYEAQ. V lost 5 bases, J lost 3 bases, and 11 bases lay in between. CDR3 nucleotide sequence: TGTGCCAGCAGCGCGGGACTCCTCTACGAGCAGTACTTC. It yields the protein CASSAGLLYEQYF.

V is TRBV19 and J is TRBJ2-2, with 8 nucleotides matching TRBD2. The CDR3 is made up of 16 amino acids. V shed 5 bases, J shed 6 bases, and the junction held 11 bases outside the gene matches. Germline V gives CDR1 LNHDA, CDR2 SQIVND (reference sequence). CDR3 loop: CASSAPGTSISGELFF. In DNA form, the CDR3 reads TGTGCCAGTAGTGCGCCCGGGACTAGTATTTCCGGGGAGCTGTTTTTT.

This clone was picked up one time. Compared with germline, one end of the junction differs, possibly owing to a read error. This chain connects TRBV7-9 to TRBJ1-1; TRBD1 aligns across 7 bases. CDR1 and CDR2 (germline): SEHNR, FQNEAQ (reference sequence). This CDR3 region has 13 residues. The CDR3 loop reads CASSSGGGTEASF. The CDR3 DNA reads TGTGCCTCTTCTTCAGGGGGAGGTACTGAAGCTTCCTTT.

The chain has TRBV27 and TRBJ2-7, with 10 bases aligning to TRBD1. CDR3 size: 16 residues. V gave up 0 bases and J gave up 2 bases; unmatched junction bases: 4. CDR1 is MNHEY and CDR2 is SMNVEV in the germline V gene (reference sequence). Here the CDR3 reads CASSLSRTGGTYEQYF. In DNA form, the CDR3 reads TGTGCCAGCAGTTTATCGCGGACAGGGGGAACCTACGAGCAGTACTTC.